The 8 T cell receptor beta chains below come from one sample, sequenced in a study of blood T cells in healthy people across ages. Sample-barcoded 5' priming and a J-beta primer mix drove a second PCR of roughly 6 to 12 cycles. In TCRdb, the 5' RACE reads were re-called with MiXCR into one record per CDR3 protein. There are 750,000 to 1,000,000 distinct CDR3 sequences in the sample; almost 30% occur only once, and roughly a tenth lies in the top ten. The same sample was also studied in work on T cells of mothers and their children.

The specimen was blood. The receptors derive from a woman in her forties in good health.

V gene TRBV28 combines with J gene TRBJ2-5; 9 bases map to TRBD2. This CDR3 spans 14 amino acids. V lost 7 bases to trimming and J lost 4 bases; unmatched junction nucleotides: 7. CDR1 MDHEN and CDR2 SYDVKM come from the germline V gene. CDR3 sequence reads: CASNRAGGIETQYF. The CDR3 DNA follows: TGTGCCAGCAACAGAGCGGGGGGCATAGAGACCCAGTACTTC.

This clonotype was detected a few times. J is TRBJ1-2 and V is TRBV7-9; 11 bases fit TRBD1. Per the germline V gene, CDR1 is SEHNR and CDR2 is FQNEAQ (reference sequence). The length of the CDR3 is 14 residues. The J segment lost 6 bases and the V segment lost 6 bases, leaving 6 bases of the junction unmatched. This chain's CDR3 is CASSSGQGVHGYTF. CDR3 in DNA: TGTGCCAGCAGTTCGGGACAGGGGGTCCATGGCTACACCTTC.

This clonotype has a handful of counts. The rearrangement links TRBV3-1 to TRBJ2-5, with 12 positions matching TRBD2. In germline, CDR1 is LGHDT, CDR2 YNNKEL (reference sequence). This CDR3 has 15 residues. After removal of 6 bases from V and 3 bases from J, the junction contained 5 bases not matched to a gene. The chain's CDR3 is CASRLAGGREETQYF. CDR3 in DNA: TGTGCCAGCAGGCTAGCGGGGGGGCGGGAAGAGACCCAGTACTTC.

This clonotype was detected only a few times. This chain links TRBV18 with TRBJ1-1; 8 nucleotides agree with TRBD1. The V gene's germline CDR1 is KGHSH and CDR2 LQKENI. J gave up 3 bases and V 3 bases, and 3 bases lay outside the gene matches. The CDR3 is 14 residues long. CDR3 protein: CASSPIRGHTEAFF. For the CDR3, the DNA is TGTGCCAGCTCACCGATCAGGGGGCACACTGAAGCTTTCTTT.

The V call is TRBV7-2, the J call TRBJ1-2, with 8 bases matching TRBD1. CDR3 length equals 18 residues. After removal of 3 bases from V and 4 bases from J, the junction contained 16 bases not matched to a gene. Germline V gene data show CDR1 as SGHTA and CDR2 as FQGNSA. As DNA, the CDR3 is TGTGCCAGCAGCTTCAACGAACCAGGGGGCAAAATTAGCTATGGCTACACCTTC. The encoded protein is CASSFNEPGGKISYGYTF.

The chain carries TRBV11-2 and TRBJ2-3; tentatively, D is TRBD2 (6 bases). The CDR3 runs to 16 residues. The germline gives CDR1 SGHAT, CDR2 FQNNGV. Trimming cost V 1 base and J 1 base, with 12 bases left between them. Here the CDR3 reads CASSLGKAGRTDTQYF. Here the CDR3 DNA reads TGTGCCAGCAGCTTAGGAAAGGCGGGACGCACAGATACGCAGTATTTT.

The V and J genes are TRBV18 and TRBJ1-2, with D perhaps TRBD1 (6 bases). The germline gives CDR1 KGHSH, CDR2 LQKENI. Deletions cut 3 bases from V and 6 bases from J, with 17 bases between. The CDR3 has 15 amino acids. CDR3 DNA sequence: TGTGCCAGCTCACCGCGGGACACACCCACGAATGGCTACACCTTC. This translates into CASSPRDTPTNGYTF.

Details on this clonotype: A much larger clone lies a single base off, so this may be a read error. The chain has TRBV29-1 and TRBJ1-2, with D tentatively TRBD1 (6 bases). Trimming took 6 bases from V and 6 from J, leaving 23 bases between them. The CDR3 has 15 amino acids. Per germline, CDR1 SQVTM and CDR2 ANQGSEA. CDR3 bases: TGCAGCGTCCAACGGGGCAGGGGACCCTCGGATGGCTACACCTTC. This sequence encodes CSVQRGRGPSDGYTF.